The present entry profiles one T cell receptor (beta chain) with its context. What it binds is unknown. Sequencing was performed with immunoSEQ multiplex PCR; in TCRdb, only in-frame clones are kept and a portion is missing. The sample lists roughly 590,000 clones, roughly 96% seen once, with around 0.11% in the top ten. Naive-designated CD8 cells lacked CD45RO, were positively enriched for CCR7, and omitted terminally differentiated effector memory CD45RA+ cells. The data were obtained in a study of shared clonotypes between healthy human individuals. Overall study findings and caveats: The low donor count limited represented genetic and exposure-history diversity.

The CDR3 runs 12 residues. Germline V gene lookup returns CDR1 MNHEY and CDR2 SMNVEV (reference sequence). The germline V and J ends were trimmed by 8 bases and 5 bases, with 10 bases remaining between them. The TCR sequence derives from a woman in her 30s in good health. This chain uses TRBV27 with TRBJ2-1, with D unresolved. The specimen sequenced was naive CD8+ T cells sorted from blood. CDR3 protein: CASGGKDNEQFF. CDR3 DNA: TGTGCCAGCGGCGGAAAAGACAATGAGCAGTTCTTC.